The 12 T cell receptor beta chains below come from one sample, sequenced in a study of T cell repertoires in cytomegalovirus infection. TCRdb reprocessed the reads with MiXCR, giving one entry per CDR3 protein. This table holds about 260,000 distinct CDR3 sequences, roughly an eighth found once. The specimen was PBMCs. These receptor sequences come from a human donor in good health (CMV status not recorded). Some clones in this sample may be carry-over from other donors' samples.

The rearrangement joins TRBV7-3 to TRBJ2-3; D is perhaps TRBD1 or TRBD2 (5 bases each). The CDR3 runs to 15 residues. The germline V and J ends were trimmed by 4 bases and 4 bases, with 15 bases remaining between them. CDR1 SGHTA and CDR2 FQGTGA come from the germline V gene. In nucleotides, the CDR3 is TGTGCCAGCAGCTCCCGGGGCCAGATTTCAGATACGCAGTATTTT. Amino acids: CASSSRGQISDTQYF.

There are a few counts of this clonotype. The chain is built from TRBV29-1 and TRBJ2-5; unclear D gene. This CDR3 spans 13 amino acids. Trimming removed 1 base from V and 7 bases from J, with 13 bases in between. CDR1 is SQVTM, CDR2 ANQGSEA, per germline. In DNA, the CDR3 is TGCAGCGTTGAAGGGGTGGTGTTTGGGACCCAGTACTTC. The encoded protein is CSVEGVVFGTQYF.

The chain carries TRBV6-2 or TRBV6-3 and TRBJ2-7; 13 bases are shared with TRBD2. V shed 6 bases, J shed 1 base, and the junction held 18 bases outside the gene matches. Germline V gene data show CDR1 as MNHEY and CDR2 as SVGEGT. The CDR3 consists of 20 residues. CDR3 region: CASSRHQTSGRANRSYEQYF. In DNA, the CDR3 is TGTGCCAGCAGCCGTCACCAAACTAGCGGGAGGGCCAATAGATCCTACGAGCAGTACTTC.

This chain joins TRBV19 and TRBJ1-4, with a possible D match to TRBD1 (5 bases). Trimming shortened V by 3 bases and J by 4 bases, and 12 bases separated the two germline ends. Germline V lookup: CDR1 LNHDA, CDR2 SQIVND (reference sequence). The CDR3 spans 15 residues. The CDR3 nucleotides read TGTGCCAGTAGTATCGGGGACCGCGATAATGAAAAACTGTTTTTT. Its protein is CASSIGDRDNEKLFF.

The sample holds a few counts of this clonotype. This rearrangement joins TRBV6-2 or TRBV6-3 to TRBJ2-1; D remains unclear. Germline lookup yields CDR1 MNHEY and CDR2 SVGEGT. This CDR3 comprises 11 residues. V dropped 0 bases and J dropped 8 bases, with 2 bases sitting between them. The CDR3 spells CASSYSHEQFF. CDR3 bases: TGTGCCAGCAGTTACTCCCATGAGCAGTTCTTC.

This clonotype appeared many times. The CDR3 DNA is TGTGCCAGCAGCTATGGCGATGGAGAGACCCAGTACTTC. This codes for CASSYGDGETQYF. This rearrangement joins TRBV7-2 to TRBJ2-5; D unclear. Trimming shortened V by 4 bases and J by 4 bases, and 10 bases separated the two germline ends. In germline, CDR1 is SGHTA, CDR2 FQGNSA. The CDR3 consists of 13 residues.

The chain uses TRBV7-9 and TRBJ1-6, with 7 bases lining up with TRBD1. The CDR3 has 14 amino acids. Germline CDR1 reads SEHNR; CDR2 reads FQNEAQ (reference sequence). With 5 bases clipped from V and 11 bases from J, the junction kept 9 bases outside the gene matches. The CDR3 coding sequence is TGTGCCAGCAGCCCGCCCGGGGACAGAACACCCCTCCACTTT. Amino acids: CASSPPGDRTPLHF.

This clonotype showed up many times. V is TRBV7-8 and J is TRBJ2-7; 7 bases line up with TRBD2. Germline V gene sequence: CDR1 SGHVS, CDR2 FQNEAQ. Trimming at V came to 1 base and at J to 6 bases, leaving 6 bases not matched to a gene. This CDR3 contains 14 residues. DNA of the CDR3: TGTGCCAGCAGCTTAGGGGTAGGGGAGGGCGAGCAGTACTTC. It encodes CASSLGVGEGEQYF.

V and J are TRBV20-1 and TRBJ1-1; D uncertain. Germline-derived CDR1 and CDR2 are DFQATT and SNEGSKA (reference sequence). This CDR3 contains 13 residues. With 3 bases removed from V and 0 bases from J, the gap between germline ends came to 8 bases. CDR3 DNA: TGCAGTGCTAGGGACGGGATGAACACTGAAGCTTTCTTT. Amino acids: CSARDGMNTEAFF.

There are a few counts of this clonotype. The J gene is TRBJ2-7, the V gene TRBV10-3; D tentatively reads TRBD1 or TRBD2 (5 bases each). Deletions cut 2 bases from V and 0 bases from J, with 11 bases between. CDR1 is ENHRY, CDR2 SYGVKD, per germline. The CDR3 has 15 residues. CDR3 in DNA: TGTGCCATCAGTGAGCCGGGGCAGGTCTCCTACGAGCAGTACTTC. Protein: CAISEPGQVSYEQYF.

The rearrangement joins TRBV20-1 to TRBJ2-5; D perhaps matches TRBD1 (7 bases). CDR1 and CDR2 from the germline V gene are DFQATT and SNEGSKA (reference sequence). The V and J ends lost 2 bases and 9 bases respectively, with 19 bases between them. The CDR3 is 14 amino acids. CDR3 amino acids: CSARTTGPGEAQYF. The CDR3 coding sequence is TGCAGTGCTAGAACGACAGGGCCCGGGGAGGCCCAGTACTTC.

This CDR3 reads CASSEMYQETQYF. CDR3 bases: TGTGCCAGCAGTGAAATGTACCAAGAGACCCAGTACTTC. The rearrangement uses TRBV4-2 and TRBJ2-5; D remains unclear. Per germline, CDR1 LGHNA and CDR2 YNFKEQ. This CDR3 is 13 amino acids long. V was trimmed by 6 bases and J by 0 bases, leaving 8 bases between them.